This T cell receptor (beta chain) stems from a study of blood T cell repertoires in COVID-19. Study-wide context: Sites across the United States, Italy and Spain contributed samples from acute and convalescent COVID-19. PBMCs, B-cell-depleted T cells, or T cells provided the cDNA or gDNA that made up the material.

Authors' methods: Nucleated cell counts were estimated from reference gene primer amplification. The assay was immunoSEQ multiplex PCR, and TCRdb's table has in-frame clones only and misses some. D and trimming come from the DNA, and the V and J calls and clone size come from that table. The repertoire includes some 390,000 clones, approximately 89% of them detected once, and under 2% sits in the top ten. Germline trimming cut 3 bases from V and 5 bases from J; bases unmatched to any gene: 1. The germline gives CDR1 LGHNA, CDR2 YNFKEQ. The CDR3 has 14 residues. Input material: peripheral blood. V is TRBV4-2 and J is TRBJ1-6; TRBD1 matches 7 bases. This sequence originates from a woman aged 40 to 55 with COVID-19, enrolled during active disease. This CDR3 is CASSHGTDNSPLHF. The CDR3 nucleotides read TGTGCCAGCAGCCATGGGACAGATAATTCACCCCTCCACTTT.